This TCR beta chain emerged from a study of T cells in Graves' hyperthyroidism and ophthalmopathy. Findings and caveats of the study: The authors' 13 V-J model separated ophthalmopathy from stable hyperthyroidism.

RNA transcripts gave rise to amplified TCR beta CDR3 regions. During a first-round RT-PCR of the TCR CDR3, the HTBI primer set was used. One entry per CDR3 protein results from TCRdb running MiXCR on the multiplex PCR reads. The sample carries about 840,000 distinct CDR3 sequences, around 38% recorded once. To note about this clonotype: What it binds is not known.

Sequenced input: blood. This sequence originates from a man younger than 35 with Graves' hyperthyroidism.

CDR3 DNA sequence: TGTGCCAGCGTCCGGAACACTGAAGCTTTCTTT. Translating it yields CASVRNTEAFF. The chain uses TRBV6-5 and TRBJ1-1; D call uncertain. V lost 8 bases and J lost 1, with 5 bases in between. This CDR3 region has 11 residues. Germline loops: CDR1 MNHEY, CDR2 SVGAGI.